The present TCR beta chain was sequenced within a study of T-cell memory formation after mild COVID-19. Regarding this clonotype: Its antigen is unknown.

The CDR3 sequence is 12 residues long. The V end lost 3 bases, the J end lost 7 bases, and 8 bases lay between the germline ends. CDR1 SGHRS and CDR2 YFSETQ come from the germline V gene. MiXCR was run by TCRdb on the 5' RACE reads, yielding one entry per CDR3 protein. The profile shows nearly 110,000 distinct CDR3 sequences, 9.5% to 15% of them singletons. Study-wide findings and caveats: There were some responding clones in pre-infection memory, which suggested that cross-reactive memory had joined.

This TCR derives from an adult woman who had mild COVID-19 (a few samples of this study predate the infection). Cell type and time point are not known. The specimen sequenced was PBMCs or a T cell subset sorted from them (not recorded which). This rearrangement joins TRBV5-1 to TRBJ2-1; D not certain. DNA for the CDR3: TGCGCCAGCAGCTCCACAGCTAATGAGCAGTTCTTC. It yields the protein CASSSTANEQFF.